This T cell receptor (beta chain) was sequenced in a study of blood T cell repertoires in COVID-19. Study context: The United States, Italy and Spain provided the acute and convalescent COVID-19 samples. PBMCs, B-cell-depleted T cells, or T cells provided the cDNA or gDNA that made up the material.

Authors' methods: Reference gene primer amplification in the assay estimated nucleated cell counts. TCRdb keeps only in-frame clones here, not all; method: immunoSEQ multiplex PCR. V and J calls and clone size follow that table, whereas D and trimming were derived from the DNA. This sample yields under 150,000 clones, of which about 76% are seen a single time; roughly 9.1% belongs to the top ten. The germline gives CDR1 MNHNS, CDR2 SASEGT. The CDR3 has 17 residues. V lost 1 base and J lost 6; bases outside the gene matches: 11. The TCR sequence derives from a woman in her sixties with active or convalescent COVID-19. Material: peripheral blood. The rearrangement links TRBV6-1 to TRBJ1-5; 8 bases are a match to TRBD1. The CDR3 loop is CASSEGYQGAGVQPQHF. CDR3 in DNA: TGTGCCAGCAGTGAAGGCTACCAGGGGGCCGGAGTTCAGCCCCAGCATTTT.